One sample yielded the 5 T cell receptor beta chains listed below, sequenced in a study of graft-versus-host responses after intestinal transplantation. The antigens for these receptors are not known. Sequencing used immunoSEQ multiplex PCR; TCRdb keeps in-frame clones, though not all of them. This sample has more than 95,000 clones, with roughly 84% found just once. Material: unstimulated CD4+ T cells sorted from spleen or lymph node cells, obtained before intestinal transplant. The receptors were sampled from a human donor who received an intestinal transplant.

The CDR3 DNA reads as TGTGCCTGGAGCCAGGGACACTTTAGCTCCTACGAGCAGTACTTC. This encodes CAWSQGHFSSYEQYF. The rearrangement joins TRBV30 to TRBJ2-7; D possibly corresponds to TRBD1 (6 bases). The ends were cut back, 3 bases at V and 0 bases at J, with 15 bases in the middle. CDR1 and CDR2 from the germline V gene are GTSNPN and SVGIG (reference sequence). This CDR3 spans 15 amino acids.

V and J are TRBV10-1 and TRBJ2-1; D gene unclear. Germline V gene data show CDR1 as WNHNN and CDR2 as SYGVQD (reference sequence). CDR3 length: 13 amino acids. With 6 bases removed from V and 1 base from J, the gap between germline ends came to 7 bases. CDR3 protein: CASSERSYNEQFF. For the CDR3, the DNA is TGCGCCAGCAGCGAGAGGTCCTACAATGAGCAGTTCTTC.

The rearrangement joins TRBV4-1 to TRBJ2-1; D ambiguous. The V end was cut by 3 bases, the J end by 0 bases, with 15 bases between. This CDR3 has 17 residues. Germline CDR1 MGHRA, CDR2 YSYEKL. The CDR3 bases are TGCGCCAGCAGCCAGGGGAACTGGGGTGGCTCCTACAATGAGCAGTTCTTC. Translation gives CASSQGNWGGSYNEQFF.

The CDR3 DNA sequence: TGTGCCAGCAGCTCAACCCGCGGGGGTAAAGCTGGTGAGCAGTTCTTC. Translating gives CASSSTRGGKAGEQFF. The rearrangement joins TRBV7-3 to TRBJ2-1, with 7 bases identical to TRBD2. The CDR3 loop spans 16 amino acids. The V gene's germline CDR1 is SGHTA and CDR2 FQGTGA. Trimming removed 4 bases from V and 9 bases from J; junction bases left unmatched: 15.

The CDR3 is CASRPGTYYNEQFF. For the CDR3, the DNA is TGTGCCAGCAGACCCGGGACCTACTACAATGAGCAGTTCTTC. The chain is built from TRBV28 and TRBJ2-1; the D gene could be TRBD1 or TRBD2 (5 bases each). Germline loops: CDR1 MDHEN, CDR2 SYDVKM. The V end was cut by 6 bases, the J end by 3 bases, with 12 bases between. The CDR3 length is 14 residues.